This T cell receptor (beta chain) comes out of a study of T cell responses to AZD1222 COVID-19 vaccine. Study at large: Doses given second, at about 4 or about 12 weeks, were pooled.

The study, taken as a whole, reports: At baseline, seropositivity was found in only a handful of AZD1222 recipients. Vaccine-associated CD4 TCRs ranged over spike, dominating at 160-218 and 743-854. As reported, nearly half of all spike-specific TCRs target variant regions that are unmutated.

Generated by immunoSEQ multiplex PCR, the TCRdb table keeps only in-frame clones and is missing some. Of 250,000 or so clones detected, more than 85% appear once; the ten largest clones hold around 0.5%. The CDR3 length is 14 residues. V was clipped by 4 bases and J by 7 bases, with 17 bases between them. The germline V gene has CDR1 SNHLY and CDR2 FYNNEI. About this clone: What it recognizes is unknown.

The chain uses TRBV2 and TRBJ2-7; D not certain. The starting material was peripheral blood, obtained on day 0 of AZD1222 vaccination. The clonotype originates from an adult in good health. For the CDR3, the DNA is TGTGCCAGCAGTGGAGATGGTGCCCCTAGGGAGCAGTACTTC. This gives the protein CASSGDGAPREQYF.